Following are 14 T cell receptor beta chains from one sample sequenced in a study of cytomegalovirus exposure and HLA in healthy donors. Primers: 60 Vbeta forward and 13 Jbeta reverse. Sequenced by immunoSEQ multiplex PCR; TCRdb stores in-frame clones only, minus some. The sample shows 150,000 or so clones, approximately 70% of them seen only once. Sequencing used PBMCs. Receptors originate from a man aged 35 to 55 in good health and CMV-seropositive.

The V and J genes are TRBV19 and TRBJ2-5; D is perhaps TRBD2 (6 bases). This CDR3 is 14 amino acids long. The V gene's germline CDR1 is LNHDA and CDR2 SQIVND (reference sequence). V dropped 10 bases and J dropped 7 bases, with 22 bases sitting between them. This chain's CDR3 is CATTGSGHRGTQYF. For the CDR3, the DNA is TGTGCCACCACGGGTAGCGGCCATCGGGGGACCCAGTACTTC.

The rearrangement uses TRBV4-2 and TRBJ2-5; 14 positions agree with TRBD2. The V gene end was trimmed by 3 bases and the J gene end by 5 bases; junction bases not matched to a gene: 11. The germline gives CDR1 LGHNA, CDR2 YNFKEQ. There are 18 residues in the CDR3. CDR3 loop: CASSQRLKTSGGEETQYF. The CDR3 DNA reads TGTGCCAGCAGCCAGCGGTTAAAGACTAGCGGGGGGGAGGAGACCCAGTACTTC.

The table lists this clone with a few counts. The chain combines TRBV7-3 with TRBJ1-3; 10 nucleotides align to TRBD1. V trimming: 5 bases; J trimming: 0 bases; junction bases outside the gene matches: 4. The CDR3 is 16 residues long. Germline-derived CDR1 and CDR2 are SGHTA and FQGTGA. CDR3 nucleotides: TGTGCCAGCAGCAAGACAGGGGGCTACTCTGGAAACACCATATATTTT. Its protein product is CASSKTGGYSGNTIYF.

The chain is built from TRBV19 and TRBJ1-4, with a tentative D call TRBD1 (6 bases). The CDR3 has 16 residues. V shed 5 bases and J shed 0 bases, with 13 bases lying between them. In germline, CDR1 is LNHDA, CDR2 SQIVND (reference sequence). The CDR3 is CASSPPWTATNEKLFF. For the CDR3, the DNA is TGTGCCAGTAGTCCCCCTTGGACAGCAACTAATGAAAAACTGTTTTTT.

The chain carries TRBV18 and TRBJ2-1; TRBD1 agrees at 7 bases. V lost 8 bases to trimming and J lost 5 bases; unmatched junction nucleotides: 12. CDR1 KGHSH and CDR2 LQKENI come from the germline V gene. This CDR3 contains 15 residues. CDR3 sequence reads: CASRGPGQQNNEQFF. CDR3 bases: TGTGCCAGCCGAGGCCCGGGACAGCAGAACAATGAGCAGTTCTTC. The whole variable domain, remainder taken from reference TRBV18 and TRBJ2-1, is NAGVMQNPRHLVRRRGQEARLRCSPMKGHSHVYWYRQLPEEGLKFMVYLQKENIIDESGMPKERFSAEFPKEGPSILRIQQVVRGDSAAYFCASRGPGQQNNEQFFGPGTRLTVL.

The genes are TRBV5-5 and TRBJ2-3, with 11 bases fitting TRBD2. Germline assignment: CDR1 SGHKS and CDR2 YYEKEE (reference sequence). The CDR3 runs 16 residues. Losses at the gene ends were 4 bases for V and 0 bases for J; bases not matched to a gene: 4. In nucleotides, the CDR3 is TGTGCCAGCAGCCCCAGACTAGCGGGGAGCACAGATACGCAGTATTTT. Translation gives CASSPRLAGSTDTQYF. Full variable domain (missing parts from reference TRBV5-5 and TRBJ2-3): DAGVTQSPTHLIKTRGQQVTLRCSPISGHKSVSWYQQVLGQGPQFIFQYYEKEERGRGNFPDRFSARQFPNYSSELNVNALLLGDSALYLCASSPRLAGSTDTQYFGPGTRLTVL.

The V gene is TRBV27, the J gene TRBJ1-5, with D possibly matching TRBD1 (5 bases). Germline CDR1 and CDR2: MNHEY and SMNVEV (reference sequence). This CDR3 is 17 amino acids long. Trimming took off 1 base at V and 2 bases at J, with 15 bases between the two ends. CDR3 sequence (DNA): TGTGCCAGCAGTTTATACAGCAGGGCGGGAGGCAATCAGCCCCAGCATTTT. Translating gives CASSLYSRAGGNQPQHF.

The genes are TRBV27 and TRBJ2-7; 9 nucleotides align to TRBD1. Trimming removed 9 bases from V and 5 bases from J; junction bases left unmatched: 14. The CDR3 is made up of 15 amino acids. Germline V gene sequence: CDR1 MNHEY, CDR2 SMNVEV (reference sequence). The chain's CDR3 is CASRLFGTGRDEQYF. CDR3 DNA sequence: TGTGCCAGTAGATTGTTTGGGACAGGGAGAGACGAGCAGTACTTC.

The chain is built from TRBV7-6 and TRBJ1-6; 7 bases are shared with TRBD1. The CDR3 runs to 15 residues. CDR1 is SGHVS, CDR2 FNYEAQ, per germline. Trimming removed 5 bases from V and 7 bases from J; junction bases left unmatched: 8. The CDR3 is CASSLDRVDNSPLHF. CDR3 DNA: TGTGCCAGCAGCCTAGACAGGGTGGACAATTCACCCCTCCACTTT.

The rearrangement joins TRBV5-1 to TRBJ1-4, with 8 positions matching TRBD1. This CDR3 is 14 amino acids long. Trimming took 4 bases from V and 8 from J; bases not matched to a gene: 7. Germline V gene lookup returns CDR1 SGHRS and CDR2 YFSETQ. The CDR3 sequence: CASSMGQVEEKLFF. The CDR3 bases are TGCGCCAGCAGCATGGGACAGGTTGAAGAAAAACTGTTTTTT.

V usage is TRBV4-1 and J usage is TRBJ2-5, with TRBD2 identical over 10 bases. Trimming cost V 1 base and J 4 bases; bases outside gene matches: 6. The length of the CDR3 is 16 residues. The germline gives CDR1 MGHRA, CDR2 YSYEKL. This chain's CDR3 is CASSQGGAGGPETQYF. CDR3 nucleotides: TGCGCCAGCAGCCAAGGGGGAGCGGGGGGGCCAGAGACCCAGTACTTC.

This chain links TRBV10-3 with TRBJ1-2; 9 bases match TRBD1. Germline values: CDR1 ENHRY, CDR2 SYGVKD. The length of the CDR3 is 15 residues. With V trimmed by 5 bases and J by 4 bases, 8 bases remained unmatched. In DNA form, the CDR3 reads TGTGCCATCAGTCCGGGACAGGGCTTCTCCTATGGCTACACCTTC. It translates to CAISPGQGFSYGYTF.

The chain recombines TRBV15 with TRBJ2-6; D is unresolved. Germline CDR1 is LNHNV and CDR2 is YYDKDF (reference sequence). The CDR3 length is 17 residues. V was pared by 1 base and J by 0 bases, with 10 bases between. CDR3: CATSRAPTGSGANVLTF. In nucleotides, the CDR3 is TGTGCCACCAGCAGAGCACCCACGGGCTCTGGGGCCAACGTCCTGACTTTC.

CDR3 nucleotides: TGTGCCAGCAGTGCGTCCGGGACAGGAAAAAACCGCGGAAAACTGTTTTTT. As protein: CASSASGTGKNRGKLFF. The gene calls are TRBV25-1 and TRBJ1-4, with 8 nucleotides matching TRBD1. CDR1 and CDR2 from the germline V gene are MGHDK and SYGVNS. There are 17 residues in the CDR3. After removal of 4 bases from V and 10 bases from J, the junction contained 17 bases not matched to a gene.